This TCR beta chain stems from a study of cytomegalovirus exposure and HLA in healthy donors. The PCR made use of 60 Vbeta and 13 Jbeta primers. Measured with immunoSEQ multiplex PCR; TCRdb has only the in-frame clones, and not every one. The top ten hold 7.5% to 10% of the sample, which has roughly 180,000 clones, approximately 85% seen once. The germline CDR1 and CDR2 sequences are MDHEN and SYDVKM. CDR3 length: 11 amino acids. V gave up 3 bases and J gave up 12 bases; unmatched junction bases: 3. The specimen sequenced was PBMCs. The rearrangement links TRBV28 to TRBJ2-7; 9 bases agree with TRBD1. This receptor was taken from a young man in good health and CMV-seropositive. This CDR3 reads CASSFGTGPYF. The CDR3 nucleotides are TGTGCCAGCAGTTTTGGGACAGGGCCGTACTTC.